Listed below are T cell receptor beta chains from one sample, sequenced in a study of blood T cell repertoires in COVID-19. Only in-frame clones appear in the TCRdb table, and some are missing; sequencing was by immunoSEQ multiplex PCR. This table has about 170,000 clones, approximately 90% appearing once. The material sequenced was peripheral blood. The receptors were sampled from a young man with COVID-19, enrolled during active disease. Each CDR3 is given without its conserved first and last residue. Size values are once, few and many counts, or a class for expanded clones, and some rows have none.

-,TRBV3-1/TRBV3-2,ASSQVGTGGSEQY
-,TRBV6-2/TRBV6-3,ASSYGLAGNNEQF
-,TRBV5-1,ASSPSGRHNEQF
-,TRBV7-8,ASSLARLAGGNEQF
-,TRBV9,ASGRTGGWDEQY
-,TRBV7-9,ASRPLAGDDTDTQY
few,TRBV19,ASSLSWRKNTEAF
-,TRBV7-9,ASSFSANTGELF
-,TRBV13,ASSTRDRKNYEQY
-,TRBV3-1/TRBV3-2,ASCYLGTDTQY
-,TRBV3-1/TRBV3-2,ASSPTDKGNTIY
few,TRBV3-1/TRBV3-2,ASSHAALALTGELF
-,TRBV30,AWSWGRGGQY
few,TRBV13,ASSPGGTSGRGDTQY
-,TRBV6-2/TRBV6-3,ASSHDTYEQY
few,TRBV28,ASSANRNHRGAF
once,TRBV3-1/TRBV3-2,ASSQGPSQGGNYGYT
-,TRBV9,ASSVRIAGVNEQF
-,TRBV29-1,SASGPLGAF
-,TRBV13,ASSPERDRGYEQY
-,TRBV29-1,SALAEDSYEQY
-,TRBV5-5,ASSLGRQGINEQF
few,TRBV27,ASSHSGRHYEQY
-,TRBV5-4,ASSPEQGAVAEAF
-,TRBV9,ASSGRDRDYEQY
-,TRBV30,AWTGLRTEAF
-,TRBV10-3,AISERDSKNTEAF
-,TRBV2,ASSEGPLISNQPQH
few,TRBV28,ASSQTGSTNEKLF
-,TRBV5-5,ASSMLRTGSGTDTQY
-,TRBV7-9,ASSPRTVKNYGYT
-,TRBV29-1,SVATGGEQY
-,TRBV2,ASSVRGSSHEQY
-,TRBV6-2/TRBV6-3,ASSYFSGLGNEQF
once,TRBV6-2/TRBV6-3,ASSRVGARTEAF
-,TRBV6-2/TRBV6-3,ASSYSGQTNQPQH
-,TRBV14,ASSRPGTGIYEQY
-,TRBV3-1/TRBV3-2,ASSQESGQGDLNTEAF
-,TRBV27,ASSYSRGQGVHEQY
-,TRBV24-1,ATSDIRAGGLTGELF
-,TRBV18,ASSLVRTSGRALNEQF
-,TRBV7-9,ASSLGTGLSQPQH
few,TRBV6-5,ASSLSEGNSPLH
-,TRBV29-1,SVEVRTGYYGYT
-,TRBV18,ASSKGGDQPQH
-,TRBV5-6,ASSLPPGTYYGYT
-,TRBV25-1,ASSISGEARELF
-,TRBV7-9,ASSSTVWRVDPNTGELF
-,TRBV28,ASSLYQQQYEQY
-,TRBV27,ASSSRSGALNEQF
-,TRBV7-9,ASSYPPTTSVDYEQY
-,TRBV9,ASSAGTGWNYGYT
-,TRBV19,ASSIWGAGELF
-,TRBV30,AWTLSAGTYEQY
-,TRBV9,ASSVRQGPYNEQF
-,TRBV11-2,ASSLDLAVKQF